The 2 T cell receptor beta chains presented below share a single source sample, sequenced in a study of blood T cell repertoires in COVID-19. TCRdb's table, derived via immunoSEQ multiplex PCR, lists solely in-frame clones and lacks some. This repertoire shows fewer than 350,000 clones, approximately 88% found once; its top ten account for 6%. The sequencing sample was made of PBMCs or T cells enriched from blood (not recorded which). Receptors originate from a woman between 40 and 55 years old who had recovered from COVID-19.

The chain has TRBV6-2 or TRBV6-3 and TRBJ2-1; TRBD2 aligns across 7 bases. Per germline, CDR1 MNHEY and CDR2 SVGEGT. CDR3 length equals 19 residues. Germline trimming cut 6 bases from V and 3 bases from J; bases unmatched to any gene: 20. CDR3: CASSTVPFGAGVYYNEQFF. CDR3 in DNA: TGTGCCAGCAGCACCGTCCCCTTTGGGGCGGGAGTATACTACAATGAGCAGTTCTTC.

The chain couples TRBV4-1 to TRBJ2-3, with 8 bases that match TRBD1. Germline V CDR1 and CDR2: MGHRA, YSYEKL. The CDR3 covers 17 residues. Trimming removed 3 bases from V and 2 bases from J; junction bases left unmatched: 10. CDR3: CASSQAGGIESTDTQYF. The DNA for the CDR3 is TGCGCCAGCAGCCAGGCAGGGGGCATTGAATCCACAGATACGCAGTATTTT.